This T cell receptor (beta chain) was obtained from a study of blood T cell repertoires in COVID-19 (TCRdb year 2020). Notes on the research overall: The collaborator samples originated in the United States, Italy and Spain and spanned the acute and convalescent phases of COVID-19. A freely available public database, intended as a resource for researchers studying the immune response to SARS-CoV-2, is where the repertoires were released. The sample metadata nearly always contained a de-identified subject ID, COVID-19 status, age in years and sex. The prospective study material was composed of cDNA or gDNA derived from T cells, B-cell-depleted T cells, or PBMCs. Subjects who had been exposed to COVID-19, were actively infected with it, or had recovered from it provided the deeply sampled blood TCRbeta repertoires that made up the dataset. Where available, HLA class I and class II types were taken from metadata supplied by the sample provider and were not determined by assay-based typing. Samples were obtained from the ongoing ImmuneRACE study (first 160 participants) and from 1,254 subjects provided by 6 global collaborators.

The germline V gene gives CDR1 as SGHTA and CDR2 as FQGNSA. V is clipped by 1 base and J by 5 bases, and the sequence between their germline boundaries is 12 bases long. Spanning cysteine to phenylalanine, the CDR3 consists of 14 amino acids. Here the CDR3 DNA is all that survives: 42 bases in frame from base 1. What the authors observed across the whole study: The amount of clinical and demographic metadata varied by source and participant and was provided uncurated.

One collaborating source in Seattle enrolled patients while the patients were actively infected and followed the patients over time throughout the course of disease. Collaborating institutions collected whole blood in K2EDTA tubes following their own protocols. For TCRbeta analysis, collaborator samples were shipped as frozen whole blood, as isolated PBMCs, or as DNA extracted from either sample type. About this clone: Its target antigen remains unknown. Base quality data are lacking; no much larger clone is found one base away.

TCRbeta CDR3 regions were amplified from genomic DNA by means of the immunoSEQ Assay, a bias-controlled multiplex PCR. The paper's processing steps were these. The number of nucleated cells in each sample was estimated by amplification of reference gene primers within the assay. To quantify the absolute abundance of each unique TCRbeta CDR3 rearrangement, sequence reads were collapsed and filtered. For each sample, productive Simpson clonality was calculated as the square root of Simpson's diversity index across productive rearrangements. TCRdb obtained this table from immuneACCESS and retained in-frame rearrangements with V and J assigned. These tables miss some clones; where compared with another copy, unresolved V genes account for less than half of the shortfall, and the remainder is unexplained. V and J calls and clone size come straight from that table; D and trimming were deduced from the DNA. The table for this sample lists approximately 480,000 clones; 80% to 90% of them were counted only once. Jointly, the top ten make up 0.9% of the sample.

The chain uses TRBV7-2 and TRBJ2-7, and TRBD2 may be the D gene, going by 5 matching bases. Sequenced: peripheral blood. The receptor comes from a man between 18 and 35 years old with COVID-19, enrolled during active disease. The CDR3 reads CASSLGSSSNEQYF. The DNA reads as follows: TGTGCCAGCAGCTTAGGGTCGTCTAGCAACGAGCAGTACTTC.